A selection of T cell receptor beta chains follows, all from one sample in a study of CXCR3-negative and CXCR3-positive naive CD8 T cells. From its re-call of the 5' RACE reads, TCRdb lists each CDR3 protein once, without DNA. In all, the sample yields around 50,000 distinct CDR3 sequences. Input material: naive CXCR3- CD8+ T cells from blood. These receptors were obtained from a human donor in good health. Some clones in this sample may be carry-over from other donors' samples. CDR3s include the opening cysteine and the closing phenylalanine or tryptophan. Where a row states a size, it is once, few, many or the class of an expanded clone; other rows omit it.

V	J	size	CDR3
TRBV28	TRBJ2-3	.	CASTAIDLTSGRTDTQYF
TRBV3-1	TRBJ2-3	.	CASSPSGRVGTDTQYF
TRBV4-3	TRBJ2-1	.	CASSRGLAGSWGNEQFF
TRBV4-1	TRBJ2-1	.	CASSPRGPPYNEQFF
TRBV28	TRBJ2-1	.	CASSPAPGISSYNEQFF
TRBV6-4	TRBJ2-1	.	CASSEASGSPGAEQFF
TRBV9	TRBJ2-7	.	CASSVAGYSYEQYF
TRBV7-6	TRBJ2-3	.	CASSDTGGGGTDTQYF
TRBV29-1	TRBJ2-1	.	CSVERGGNNEQFF
TRBV20-1	TRBJ2-1	.	CSAPGTSSYNEQFF
TRBV20-1	TRBJ2-7	.	CSARDRENYEQYF
TRBV12-3/TRBV12-4	TRBJ2-2	.	CASTGGLSNTGELFF
TRBV7-8	TRBJ2-3	.	CASSLDYRSTDTQYF
TRBV20-1	TRBJ1-1	.	CSARGQGGTEAFF
TRBV6-4	TRBJ2-2	.	CASSDSGHTGELFF
TRBV4-3	TRBJ2-7	.	CASSQDRSHEQYF
TRBV7-9	TRBJ2-7	.	CASSFPLDEQYF
TRBV29-1	TRBJ2-7	.	CSVEDMREGSYEQYF
TRBV29-1	TRBJ1-4	.	CSVEAARDRKLFF
TRBV15	TRBJ2-7	.	CATSRVTPPLAGVSF
TRBV3-1	TRBJ1-1	.	CASSPGQGLNTEAFF
TRBV12-3/TRBV12-4	TRBJ1-1	.	CASSTRTGQNTEAFF
TRBV28	TRBJ2-4	.	CASSLGNVLIQYF
TRBV5-1	TRBJ2-1	.	CASSFSGLNNEQFF
TRBV28	TRBJ2-3	.	CASSPVGVGAGTDTQYF
TRBV28	TRBJ2-3	.	CASSLWASGGTDTQYF
TRBV14	TRBJ2-7	.	CASSQTRRGGDEQYF
TRBV4-3	TRBJ2-1	medium-sized	CASSQDSGAGFNEQFF
TRBV15	TRBJ2-3	.	CATSRANDRALLQYF
TRBV12-3/TRBV12-4	TRBJ1-1	.	CASRSGQANTEAFF
TRBV7-9	TRBJ2-1	.	CASSSRTSGGNEQFF